This TCR beta chain was captured in a study of T cells in Graves' hyperthyroidism and ophthalmopathy. This CDR3 spans 13 amino acids. Per germline, CDR1 MNHNS and CDR2 SASEGT. Between the trimmed V and J ends, which lost 7 bases and 4 bases, there was a span of 13 bases. Researchers amplified the TCR beta CDR3 regions from RNA transcripts. TCR CDR3 regions were first amplified by RT-PCR with HTBI primers. Each CDR3 protein is one row after TCRdb ran MiXCR on the multiplex PCR reads. The sample shows 350,000 to 400,000 distinct CDR3 sequences, about a fifth of them seen only once. Stable Graves' hyperthyroidism meant no ophthalmopathy progression within 18 months.

The sample taken for sequencing was blood. The source of this sequence is a woman younger than 35 with Graves' hyperthyroidism. This chain uses TRBV6-1 with TRBJ1-2, with D perhaps TRBD1 (5 bases). In nucleotides, the CDR3 is TGTGCCAGCACCCTCGGGGCCTCCTATGGCTACACCTTC. Translation gives CASTLGASYGYTF.